This T cell receptor beta chain was documented in a study of T cell changes during pregnancy in multiple sclerosis. The J segment lost 2 bases and the V segment lost 5 bases, leaving 9 bases of the junction unmatched. The length of the CDR3 is 16 residues. CDR1 LGHNA and CDR2 YNFKEQ come from the germline V gene. In this sample, this clone turned up once. Sequencing used immunoSEQ multiplex PCR; TCRdb keeps in-frame clones, though not all of them. In the table there are about 24,000 clones, around 90% of which are singletons. The chain combines TRBV4-2 with TRBJ2-7, with 10 bases identical to TRBD2. Sequenced here: CD8+ T cells from peripheral blood mononuclear cells, sampled in the third trimester of pregnancy. This TCR derives from a female donor in good health, enrolled as a control in a pregnancy study. As DNA, the CDR3 is TGTGCCAGCAGCACAGAGAGCGGGGGGGCCCCCTACGAGCAGTACTTC. Its protein product is CASSTESGGAPYEQYF.